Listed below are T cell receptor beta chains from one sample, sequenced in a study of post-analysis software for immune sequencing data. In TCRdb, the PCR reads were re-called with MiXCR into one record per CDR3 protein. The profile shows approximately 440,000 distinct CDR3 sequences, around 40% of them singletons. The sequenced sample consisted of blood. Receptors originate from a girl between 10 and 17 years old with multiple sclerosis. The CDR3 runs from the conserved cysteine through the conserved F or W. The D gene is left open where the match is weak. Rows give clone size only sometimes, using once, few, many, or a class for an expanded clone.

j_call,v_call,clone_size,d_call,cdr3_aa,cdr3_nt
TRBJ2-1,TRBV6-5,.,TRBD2,CASTERRERYNEQFF,TGTGCCAGCACCGAACGGCGGGAGAGATACAATGAGCAGTTCTTC
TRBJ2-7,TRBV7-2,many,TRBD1,CASSFKGGREQYF,TGTGCCAGCAGCTTTAAAGGGGGCAGGGAGCAGTACTTC
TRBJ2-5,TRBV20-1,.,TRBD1,CSAHRQGKISYGQYF,TGCAGTGCTCACCGACAGGGCAAGATCTCCTACGGGCAGTACTTC
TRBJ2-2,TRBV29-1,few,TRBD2,CSGRNTTSNTGELFF,TGCAGTGGACGTAATACGACTAGCAACACCGGGGAGCTGTTTTTT
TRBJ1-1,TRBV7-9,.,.,CASSLDAVPEAFF,TGTGCCAGCAGCTTAGATGCGGTCCCTGAAGCTTTCTTT
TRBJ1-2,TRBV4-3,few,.,CASSQGLGLGGYGYTF,TGCGCCAGCAGCCAAGGTTTAGGGCTAGGAGGCTATGGCTACACCTTC
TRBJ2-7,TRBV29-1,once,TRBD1,CSVDGRAGGAEQYF,TGCAGCGTTGATGGTAGGGCAGGGGGCGCCGAGCAGTACTTC
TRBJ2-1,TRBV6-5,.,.,CASRAQREFF,TGTGCCAGCCGTGCCCAAAGAGAGTTCTTC
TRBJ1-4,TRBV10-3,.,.,CAIGLDSNNEKLFF,TGTGCCATCGGACTCGACAGTAATAATGAAAAACTGTTTTTT
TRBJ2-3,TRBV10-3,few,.,CAISGTSTDTQYF,TGTGCCATCTCCGGGACTAGCACAGATACGCAGTATTTT
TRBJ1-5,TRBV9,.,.,CASSVGQGSQPQHF,TGTGCCAGCAGCGTAGGGCAGGGAAGTCAGCCCCAGCATTTT
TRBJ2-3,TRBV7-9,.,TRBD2,CASSLPGLGPDTQYF,TGTGCCAGCAGCCTCCCGGGACTAGGCCCAGATACGCAGTATTTT
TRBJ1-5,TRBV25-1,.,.,CASSNRVGQPQHF,TGTGCCAGCAGTAACAGGGTGGGTCAGCCCCAGCATTTT
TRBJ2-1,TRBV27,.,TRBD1,CASSLRSDRGNEQFF,TGTGCCAGCAGTTTAAGGTCAGACAGGGGGAATGAGCAGTTCTTC
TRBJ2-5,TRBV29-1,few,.,CSARGLYQETQYF,TGCAGCGCCAGGGGCCTTTACCAAGAGACCCAGTACTTC
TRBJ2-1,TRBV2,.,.,CASSERRVVDAYNEQFF,TGTGCCAGCAGTGAACGGCGAGTGGTGGATGCCTACAATGAGCAGTTCTTC
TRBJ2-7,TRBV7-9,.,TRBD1,CASSGTGGKYEQYF,TGTGCCAGCAGCGGGACAGGGGGGAAGTACGAGCAGTACTTC
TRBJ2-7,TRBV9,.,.,CASSEAGQSYEQYF,TGTGCCAGCAGCGAGGCGGGACAGTCCTACGAGCAGTACTTC
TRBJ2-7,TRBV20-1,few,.,CSARDLAKSNYEQYF,TGCAGTGCTAGAGATCTGGCAAAAAGCAACTACGAGCAGTACTTC
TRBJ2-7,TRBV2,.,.,CASSPFKGEQYF,TGTGCCAGCAGTCCATTCAAGGGCGAGCAGTACTTC
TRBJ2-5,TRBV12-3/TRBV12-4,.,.,CASSTNFGDNEQYF,TGTGCCAGCAGTACCAACTTTGGGGACAATGAGCAGTACTTC
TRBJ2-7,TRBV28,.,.,CASSLAGDYSYEQYF,TGTGCCAGCAGTTTAGCGGGCGATTACTCCTACGAGCAGTACTTC
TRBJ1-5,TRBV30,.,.,CAWSGQSNQPQHF,TGTGCCTGGAGTGGACAGAGCAATCAGCCCCAGCATTTT
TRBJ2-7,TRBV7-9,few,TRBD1,CASSSLGTGTYEQYF,TGTGCCAGCAGCTCCTTAGGGACAGGCACCTACGAGCAGTACTTC
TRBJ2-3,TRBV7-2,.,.,CASSLPGADTQYF,TGTGCCAGCAGCTTGCCGGGCGCAGATACGCAGTATTTT
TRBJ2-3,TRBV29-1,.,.,CSVESRRSPYF,TGCAGCGTTGAAAGCAGAAGGAGTCCGTATTTT
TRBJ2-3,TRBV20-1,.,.,CSASERATNTDTQYF,TGCAGTGCTAGCGAGCGGGCGACTAACACAGATACGCAGTATTTT
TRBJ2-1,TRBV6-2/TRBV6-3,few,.,CASSYSSGADEQFF,TGTGCCAGCAGTTACTCGAGTGGAGCCGATGAGCAGTTCTTC
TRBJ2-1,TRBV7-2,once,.,CASSLDDSSYNEQFF,TGTGCCAGCAGCTTAGATGATTCTTCCTACAATGAGCAGTTCTTC
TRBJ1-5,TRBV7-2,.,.,CASSQDGASYQPQHF,TGTGCCAGCAGCCAGGACGGGGCGTCTTATCAGCCCCAGCATTTT
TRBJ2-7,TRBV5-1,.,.,CASSFSGAISYEQYF,TGCGCCAGCAGCTTTTCAGGGGCCATCAGCTACGAGCAGTACTTC
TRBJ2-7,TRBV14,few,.,CASSQVPHRYYEQYF,TGTGCCAGCAGCCAAGTTCCCCACCGATACTACGAGCAGTACTTC
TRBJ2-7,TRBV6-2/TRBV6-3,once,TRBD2,CASSYLASGISSYEQYF,TGTGCCAGCAGTTACCTTGCTAGCGGGATCAGCTCCTACGAGCAGTACTTC
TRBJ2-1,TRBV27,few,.,CASSLGRPAYNEQFF,TGTGCCAGCAGTTTAGGACGGCCCGCCTACAATGAGCAGTTCTTC
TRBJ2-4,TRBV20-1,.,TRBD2,CSARLAGGKNIQYF,TGCAGTGCTAGATTAGCGGGAGGAAAAAACATTCAGTACTTC
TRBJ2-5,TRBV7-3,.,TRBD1,CASSLQGNDRGQETQYF,TGTGCCAGCAGCTTACAAGGGAACGACAGGGGGCAGGAGACCCAGTACTTC
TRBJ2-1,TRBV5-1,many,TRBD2,CASSSGTSGSNEQFF,TGCGCCAGCAGCTCGGGGACTAGCGGGAGCAATGAGCAGTTCTTC
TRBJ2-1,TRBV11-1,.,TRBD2,CASSRGTSGSNEQFF,TGTGCCAGCAGCCGCGGGACTAGCGGGAGCAATGAGCAGTTCTTC
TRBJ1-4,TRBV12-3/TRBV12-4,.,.,CASTGSPGEKLFF,TGTGCCAGCACGGGTTCCCCAGGCGAAAAACTGTTTTTT
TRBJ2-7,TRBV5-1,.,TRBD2,CASSPYSAGAYEQYF,TGCGCCAGCAGCCCCTACTCGGCGGGAGCCTACGAGCAGTACTTC
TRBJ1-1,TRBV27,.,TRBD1,CASSLSAVKQGNTEAFF,TGTGCCAGCAGTTTATCGGCCGTAAAACAGGGGAACACGGAAGCTTTCTTT
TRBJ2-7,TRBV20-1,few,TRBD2,CSAAHLAGVYEQYF,TGCAGTGCCGCGCACCTAGCGGGAGTTTACGAGCAGTACTTC
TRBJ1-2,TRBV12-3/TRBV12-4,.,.,CASSFGQRGYTF,TGTGCCAGCAGTTTTGGGCAGAGAGGCTACACCTTC
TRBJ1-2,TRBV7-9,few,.,CASSGLRNYGYTF,TGTGCCAGCAGCGGACTGCGCAACTATGGCTACACCTTC